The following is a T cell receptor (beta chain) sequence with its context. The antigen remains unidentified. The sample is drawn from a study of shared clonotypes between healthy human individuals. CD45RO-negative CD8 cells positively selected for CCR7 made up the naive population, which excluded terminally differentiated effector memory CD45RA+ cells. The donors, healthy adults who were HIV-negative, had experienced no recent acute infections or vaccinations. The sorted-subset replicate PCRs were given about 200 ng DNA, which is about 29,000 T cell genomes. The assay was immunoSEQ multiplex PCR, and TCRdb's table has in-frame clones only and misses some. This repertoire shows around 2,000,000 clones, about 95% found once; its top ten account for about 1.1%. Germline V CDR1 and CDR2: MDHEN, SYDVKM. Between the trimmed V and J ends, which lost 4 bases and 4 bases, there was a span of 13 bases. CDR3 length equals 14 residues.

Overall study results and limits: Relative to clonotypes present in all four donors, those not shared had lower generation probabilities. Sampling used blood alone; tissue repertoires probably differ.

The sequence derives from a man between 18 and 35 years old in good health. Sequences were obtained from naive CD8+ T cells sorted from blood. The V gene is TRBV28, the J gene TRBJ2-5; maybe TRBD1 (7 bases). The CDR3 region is CASSSNRGGETQYF. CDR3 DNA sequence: TGTGCCAGCAGTTCAAACAGGGGAGGAGAGACCCAGTACTTC.